The entry below gives a single T cell receptor (beta chain) sequence along with its context. Its specificity is not known. This specimen belongs to a study of T cell responses to AZD1222 COVID-19 vaccine. Overall study results and limits: Donors were mostly white British, more females; clonal diversity possibly underestimated. At 160-218 and 743-854, vaccine-associated CD4 TCRs were dominant, and they spanned spike. Among those given AZD1222, only six or seven were seropositive at baseline. Variant regions that are unmutated are reportedly the target of nearly half of spike-specific TCRs.

V lost 5 bases and J lost 2; bases outside the gene matches: 9. There are 17 residues in the CDR3. Germline lookup yields CDR1 SGHTA and CDR2 FQGTGA. Clones were sequenced by immunoSEQ multiplex PCR, and TCRdb holds only the in-frame ones, with some missing. Of fewer than 200,000 clones detected, around 90% appear once; the ten largest clones hold roughly 0.49%. The source is an adult in good health. The sample here was peripheral blood, taken on day 0 of AZD1222 vaccination. The chain recombines TRBV7-3 with TRBJ2-3, with 11 bases that match TRBD2. The CDR3 here is CASSPRLAGTVTDTQYF. CDR3 coding DNA: TGTGCCAGCAGCCCCCGACTAGCGGGGACCGTCACAGATACGCAGTATTTT.